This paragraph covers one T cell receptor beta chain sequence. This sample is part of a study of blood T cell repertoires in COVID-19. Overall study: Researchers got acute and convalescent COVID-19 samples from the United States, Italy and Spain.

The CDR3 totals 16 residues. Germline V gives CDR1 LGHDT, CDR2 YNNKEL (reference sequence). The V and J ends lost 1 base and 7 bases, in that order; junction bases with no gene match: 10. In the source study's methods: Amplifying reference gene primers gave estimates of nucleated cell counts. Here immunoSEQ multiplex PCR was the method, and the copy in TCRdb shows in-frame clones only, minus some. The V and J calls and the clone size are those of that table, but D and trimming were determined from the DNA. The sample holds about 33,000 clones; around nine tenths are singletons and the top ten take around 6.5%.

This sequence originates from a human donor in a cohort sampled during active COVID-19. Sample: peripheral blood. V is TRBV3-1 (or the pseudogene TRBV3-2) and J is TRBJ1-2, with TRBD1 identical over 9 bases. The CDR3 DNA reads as TGTGCCAGCAGCCAAGTGGGGGTACCGGGACAGGGTGGCTACACCTTC. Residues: CASSQVGVPGQGGYTF.